Below, 8 T cell receptor beta chains from the same sample are listed, as sequenced in a study of identifying expanded T cells in peripheral blood. TCRdb's table, derived via immunoSEQ multiplex PCR, lists solely in-frame clones and lacks some. The sample gives about 52,000 clones, 70% to 85% of which show up once; 12% to 15% is in the top ten. Material for sequencing was blood. The receptors shown here come from a person aged 18 to 75 in good health.

The CDR3 region is CASSLNGAANYGYTF. As DNA, the CDR3 is TGTGCCAGCAGTTTAAACGGGGCCGCTAACTATGGCTACACCTTC. The chain employs TRBV27 and TRBJ1-2, with a weak D call TRBD1 (5 bases). Germline V CDR1 and CDR2: MNHEY, SMNVEV (reference sequence). The CDR3 runs 15 residues. V gave up 2 bases and J gave up 0 bases, with 10 bases separating them.

V gene TRBV5-1 combines with J gene TRBJ2-5; perhaps D is TRBD1 or TRBD2 (6 bases each). CDR3 length equals 14 residues. CDR1 is SGHRS, CDR2 YFSETQ, per germline. The V gene lost 0 bases and the J gene lost 3 bases, with 9 bases spanning the gap. CDR3 bases: TGCGCCAGCAGCTTGGCGGGGGCAGAAGAGACCCAGTACTTC. Translating gives CASSLAGAEETQYF.

The chain carries TRBV21-1 and TRBJ2-7; TRBD1, the table's D call, was not compared with the DNA. TRBV21-1 is a pseudogene segment. The CDR3 loop spans 16 amino acids. Here the CDR3 DNA reads TGTGCCAGCAGCAAAGTTGCCGGGACACGGTCTTACGAGCAGTACGTC. It encodes CASSKVAGTRSYEQYV.

The V gene is TRBV11-3, the J gene TRBJ2-5; no definite D call. Germline CDR1 and CDR2: SGHNT and YENEEA. The V end lost 5 bases, the J end lost 1 base, and 20 bases lay between the germline ends. CDR3 length equals 17 residues. The CDR3: CASSPRPARLGQETQYF. The CDR3 DNA follows: TGTGCCAGCAGCCCCCGACCGGCCAGGCTAGGCCAAGAGACCCAGTACTTC.

This chain links TRBV11-2 with TRBJ2-1; D ambiguous. The V end was cut by 0 bases, the J end by 6 bases, with 12 bases between. Germline V gives CDR1 SGHAT, CDR2 FQNNGV. The CDR3 has 15 amino acids. The CDR3 coding sequence is TGTGCCAGCAGCTTAGATCTGGTTGGACCCAATGAGCAGTTCTTC. This translates into CASSLDLVGPNEQFF.

This chain connects TRBV30 to TRBJ1-5; D might be TRBD1 (5 bases). Germline CDR1 reads GTSNPN; CDR2 reads SVGIG (reference sequence). The germline V and J ends were trimmed by 2 bases and 3 bases, with 14 bases remaining between them. The CDR3 loop spans 15 amino acids. The CDR3 sequence: CAWSLQGGFNQPQHF. Here the CDR3 DNA reads TGTGCCTGGAGTCTCCAGGGCGGTTTCAATCAGCCCCAGCATTTT. Drawing the rest from reference TRBV30 and TRBJ1-5, the complete variable domain is SQTIHQWPATLVQPVGSPLSLECTVEGTSNPNLYWYRQAAGRGLQLLFYSVGIGQISSEVPQNLSASRPQDRQFILSSKKLLLSDSGFYLCAWSLQGGFNQPQHFGDGTRLSIL.

The V gene is TRBV7-2, the J gene TRBJ1-3, with 8 bases lining up with TRBD1. J lost 2 bases, V lost 2 bases, and 2 bases had no gene match. CDR3 length equals 15 residues. CDR1 is SGHTA, CDR2 FQGNSA, per germline. DNA for the CDR3: TGTGCCAGCAGCTTACAGGGGGCGCCTGGAAACACCATATATTTT. Its translation is CASSLQGAPGNTIYF.

Concerning this clone itself: Other DNA sequences of this sample code for an identical CDR3. The V gene is TRBV6-1, the J gene TRBJ2-5; 11 bases match TRBD2. This CDR3 contains 14 residues. The germline V gene encodes CDR1 MNHNS and CDR2 SASEGT. V was pared by 4 bases and J by 5 bases, with 3 bases of the junction left unmatched. CDR3 nucleotides: TGTGCCAGCAGTGTCCGACTAGCGGGGGAGACCCAGTACTTC. Its protein product is CASSVRLAGETQYF.